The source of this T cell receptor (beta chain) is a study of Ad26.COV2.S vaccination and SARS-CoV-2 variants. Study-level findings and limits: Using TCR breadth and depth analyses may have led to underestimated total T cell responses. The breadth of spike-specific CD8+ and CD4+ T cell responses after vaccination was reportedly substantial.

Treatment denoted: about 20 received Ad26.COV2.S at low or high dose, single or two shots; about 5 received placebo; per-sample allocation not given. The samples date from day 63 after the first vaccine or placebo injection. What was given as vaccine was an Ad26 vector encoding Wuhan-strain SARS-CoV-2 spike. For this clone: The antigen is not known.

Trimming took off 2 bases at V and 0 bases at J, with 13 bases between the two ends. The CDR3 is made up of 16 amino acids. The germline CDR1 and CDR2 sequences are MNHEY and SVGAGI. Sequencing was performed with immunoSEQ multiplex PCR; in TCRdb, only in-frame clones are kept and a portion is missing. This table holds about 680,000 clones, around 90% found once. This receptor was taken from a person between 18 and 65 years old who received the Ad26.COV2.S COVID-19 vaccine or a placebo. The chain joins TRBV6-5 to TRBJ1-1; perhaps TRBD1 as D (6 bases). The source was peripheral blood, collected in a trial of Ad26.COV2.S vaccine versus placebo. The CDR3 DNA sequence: TGTGCCAGCAGTTACGCATCAGGGGAGGTGAACACTGAAGCTTTCTTT. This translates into CASSYASGEVNTEAFF.